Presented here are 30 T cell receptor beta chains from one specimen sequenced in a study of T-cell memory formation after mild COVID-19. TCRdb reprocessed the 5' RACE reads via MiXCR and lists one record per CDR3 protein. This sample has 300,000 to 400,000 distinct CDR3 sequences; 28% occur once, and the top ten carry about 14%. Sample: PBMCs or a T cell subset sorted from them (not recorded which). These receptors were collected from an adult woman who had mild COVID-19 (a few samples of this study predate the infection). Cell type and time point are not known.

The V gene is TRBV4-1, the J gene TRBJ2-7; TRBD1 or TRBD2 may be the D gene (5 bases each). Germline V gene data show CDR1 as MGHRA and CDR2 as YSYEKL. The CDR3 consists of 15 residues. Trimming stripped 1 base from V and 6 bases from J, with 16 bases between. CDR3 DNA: TGCGCCAGCAGCCAAGGGGACGGAGAACCCTCCGAGCAGTACTTC. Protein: CASSQGDGEPSEQYF.

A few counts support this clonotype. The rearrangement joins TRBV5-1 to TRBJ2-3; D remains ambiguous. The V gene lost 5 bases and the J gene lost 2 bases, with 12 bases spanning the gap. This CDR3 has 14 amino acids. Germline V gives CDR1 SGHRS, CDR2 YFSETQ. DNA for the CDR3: TGCGCCAGCAGTTGGTGGACGGACACAGATACGCAGTATTTT. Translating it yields CASSWWTDTDTQYF.

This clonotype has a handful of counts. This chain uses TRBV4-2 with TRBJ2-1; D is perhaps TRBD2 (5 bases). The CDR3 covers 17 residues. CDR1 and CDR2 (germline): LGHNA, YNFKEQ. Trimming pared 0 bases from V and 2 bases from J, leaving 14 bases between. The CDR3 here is CASSQDLTIGAYNEQFF. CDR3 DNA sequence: TGTGCCAGCAGCCAAGATCTAACGATCGGGGCCTACAATGAGCAGTTCTTC.

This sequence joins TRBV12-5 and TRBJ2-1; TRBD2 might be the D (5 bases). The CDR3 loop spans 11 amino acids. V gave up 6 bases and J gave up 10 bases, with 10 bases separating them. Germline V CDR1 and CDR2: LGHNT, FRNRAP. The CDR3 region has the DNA TGTGCTAGTGGCTACGGCGGGGAGCAGTTCTTC. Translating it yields CASGYGGEQFF.

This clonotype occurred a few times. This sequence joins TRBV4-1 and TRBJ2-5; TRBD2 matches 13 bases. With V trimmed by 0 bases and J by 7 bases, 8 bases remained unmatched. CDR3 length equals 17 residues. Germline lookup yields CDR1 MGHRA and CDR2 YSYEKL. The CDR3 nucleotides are TGCGCCAGCAGCCAAGATGGGACTAGCGGGGCTGGTCGGACCCAGTACTTC. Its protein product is CASSQDGTSGAGRTQYF.

The CDR3 coding sequence is TGTGCCAGCAGTTCTCGCCGGGACAGGGTACTTGAGCAGTACTTC. Amino acids: CASSSRRDRVLEQYF. This chain links TRBV28 with TRBJ2-7; 9 bases align to TRBD1. From germline, CDR1 is MDHEN and CDR2 SYDVKM. J was trimmed by 7 bases and V by 4 bases; bases with no gene match: 11. This CDR3 has 15 amino acids.

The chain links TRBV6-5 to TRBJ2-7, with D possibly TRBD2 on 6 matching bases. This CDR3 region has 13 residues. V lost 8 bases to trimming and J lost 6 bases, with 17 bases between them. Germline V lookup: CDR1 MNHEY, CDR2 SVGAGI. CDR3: CASWAGRLAEQYF. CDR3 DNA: TGTGCCAGCTGGGCGGGACGCCTTGCCGAGCAGTACTTC.

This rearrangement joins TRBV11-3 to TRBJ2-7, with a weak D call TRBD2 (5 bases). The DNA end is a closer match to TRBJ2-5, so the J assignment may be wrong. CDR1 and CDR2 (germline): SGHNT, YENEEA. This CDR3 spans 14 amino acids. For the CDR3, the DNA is TGTGCCAGCAGGGGAAAAGGCGGGCAAGAGACCCAGTACTTC. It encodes CASRGKGGQETQYF.

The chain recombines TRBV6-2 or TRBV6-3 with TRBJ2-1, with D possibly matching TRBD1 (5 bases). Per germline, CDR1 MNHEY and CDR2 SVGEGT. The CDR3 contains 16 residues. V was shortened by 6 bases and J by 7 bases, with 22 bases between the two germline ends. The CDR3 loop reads CASSRPDKLPTNEQFF. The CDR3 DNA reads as TGTGCCAGCAGCCGTCCGGACAAACTTCCCACTAATGAGCAGTTCTTC.

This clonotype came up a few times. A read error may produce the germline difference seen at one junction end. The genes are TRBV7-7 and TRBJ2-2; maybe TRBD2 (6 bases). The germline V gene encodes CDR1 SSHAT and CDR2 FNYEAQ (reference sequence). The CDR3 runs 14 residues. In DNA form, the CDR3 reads TGTGCTAGCAGCTTAGCGGCGGTCCCCGGGGAGCTGTTTTTT. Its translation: CASSLAAVPGELFF.

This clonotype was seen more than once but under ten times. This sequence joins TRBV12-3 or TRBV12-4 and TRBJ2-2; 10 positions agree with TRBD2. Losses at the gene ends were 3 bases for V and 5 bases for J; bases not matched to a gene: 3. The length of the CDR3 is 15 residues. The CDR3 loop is CASSFTSGVTGELFF. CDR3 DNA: TGTGCCAGCAGTTTTACTAGCGGGGTGACCGGGGAGCTGTTTTTT.

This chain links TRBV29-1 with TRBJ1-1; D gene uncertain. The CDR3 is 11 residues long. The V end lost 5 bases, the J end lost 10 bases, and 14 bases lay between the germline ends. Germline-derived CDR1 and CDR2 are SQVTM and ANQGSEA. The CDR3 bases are TGCAGCGTTCCAGGCGTGAGTGGAGCTTTCTTT. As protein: CSVPGVSGAFF.

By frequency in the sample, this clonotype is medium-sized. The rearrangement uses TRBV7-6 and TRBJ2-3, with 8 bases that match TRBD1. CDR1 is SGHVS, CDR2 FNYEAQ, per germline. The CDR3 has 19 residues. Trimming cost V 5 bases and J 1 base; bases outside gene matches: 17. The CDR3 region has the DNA TGTGCCAGCAGCCCACTAGCAACTACAGGGGGACAGGGCACAGATACGCAGTATTTT. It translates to CASSPLATTGGQGTDTQYF. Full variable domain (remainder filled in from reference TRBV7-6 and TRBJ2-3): GAGVSQSPRYKVTKRGQDVALRCDPISGHVSLYWYRQALGQGPEFLTYFNYEAQQDKSGLPNDRFSAERPEGSISTLTIQRTEQRDSAMYRCASSPLATTGGQGTDTQYFGPGTRLTVL.

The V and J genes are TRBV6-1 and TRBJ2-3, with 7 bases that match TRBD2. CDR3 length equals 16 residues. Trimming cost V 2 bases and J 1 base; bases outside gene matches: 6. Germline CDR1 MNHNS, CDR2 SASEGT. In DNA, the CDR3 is TGTGCCAGCAGTGAATCCCTACGGGGGGGCACAGATACGCAGTATTTT. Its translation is CASSESLRGGTDTQYF.

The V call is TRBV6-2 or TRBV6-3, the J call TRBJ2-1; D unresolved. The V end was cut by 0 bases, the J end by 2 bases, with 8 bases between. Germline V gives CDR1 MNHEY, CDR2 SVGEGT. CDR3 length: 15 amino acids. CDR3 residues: CASSYSRPAYNEQFF. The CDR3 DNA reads TGTGCCAGCAGTTACTCGCGGCCGGCCTACAATGAGCAGTTCTTC.

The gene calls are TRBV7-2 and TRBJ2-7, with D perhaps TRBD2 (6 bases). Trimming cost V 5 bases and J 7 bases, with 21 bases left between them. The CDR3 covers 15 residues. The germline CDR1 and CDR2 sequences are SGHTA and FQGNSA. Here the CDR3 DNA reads TGTGCCAGCAGCCCCGGGACTCAGGTGCTACGAGAGCAGTACTTC. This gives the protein CASSPGTQVLREQYF. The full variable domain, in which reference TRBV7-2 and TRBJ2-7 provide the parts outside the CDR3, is GAGVSQSPSNKVTEKGKDVELRCDPISGHTALYWYRQSLGQGLEFLIYFQGNSAPDKSGLPSDRFSAERTGGSVSTLTIQRTQQEDSAVYLCASSPGTQVLREQYFGPGTRLTVT.

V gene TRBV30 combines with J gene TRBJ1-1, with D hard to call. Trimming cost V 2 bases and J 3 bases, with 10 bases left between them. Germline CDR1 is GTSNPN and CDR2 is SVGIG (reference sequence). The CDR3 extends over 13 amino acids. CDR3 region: CAWSFGWDTEAFF. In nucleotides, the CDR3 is TGTGCCTGGAGTTTCGGGTGGGACACTGAAGCTTTCTTT.

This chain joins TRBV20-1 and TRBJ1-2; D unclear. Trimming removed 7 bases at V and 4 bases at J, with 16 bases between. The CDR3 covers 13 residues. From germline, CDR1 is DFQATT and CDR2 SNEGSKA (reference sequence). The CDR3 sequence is CSVGQVVTYGYTF. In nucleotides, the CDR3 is TGCAGTGTTGGCCAGGTCGTGACCTATGGCTACACCTTC.

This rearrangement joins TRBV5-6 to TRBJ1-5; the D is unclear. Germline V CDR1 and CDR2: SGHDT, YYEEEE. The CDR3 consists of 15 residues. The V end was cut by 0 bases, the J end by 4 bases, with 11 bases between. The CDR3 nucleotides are TGTGCCAGCAGCTTGGGAGAACAGCTTAATCAGCCCCAGCATTTT. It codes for CASSLGEQLNQPQHF.

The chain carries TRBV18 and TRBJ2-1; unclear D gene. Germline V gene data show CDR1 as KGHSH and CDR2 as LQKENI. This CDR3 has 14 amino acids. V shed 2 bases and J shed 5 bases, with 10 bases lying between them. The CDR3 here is CASSPKHRDNEQFF. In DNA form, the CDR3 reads TGTGCCAGCTCACCAAAACATCGCGACAATGAGCAGTTCTTC.

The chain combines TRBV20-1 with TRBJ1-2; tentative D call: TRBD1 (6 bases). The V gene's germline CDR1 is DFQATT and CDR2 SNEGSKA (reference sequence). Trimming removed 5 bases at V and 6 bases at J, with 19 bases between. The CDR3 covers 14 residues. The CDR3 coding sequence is TGCAGTGCTTCCCCCCCCAGGGGCAAAAATGGCTACACCTTC. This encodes CSASPPRGKNGYTF.

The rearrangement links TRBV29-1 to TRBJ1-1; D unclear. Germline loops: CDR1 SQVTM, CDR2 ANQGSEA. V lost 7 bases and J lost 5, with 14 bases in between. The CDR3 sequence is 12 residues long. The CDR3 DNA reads TGCAGCGCGGTGGAGAGCTCGACTGAAGCTTTCTTT. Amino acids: CSAVESSTEAFF.

The CDR3 reads CASSLIPAGLDTQYF. CDR3 in DNA: TGTGCCAGCAGCTTAATCCCAGCTGGATTGGATACGCAGTATTTT. The chain carries TRBV7-3 and TRBJ2-3; no definite D call. Germline lookup yields CDR1 SGHTA and CDR2 FQGTGA. This CDR3 has 15 residues. Trimming shortened V by 1 base and J by 6 bases, and 14 bases separated the two germline ends.

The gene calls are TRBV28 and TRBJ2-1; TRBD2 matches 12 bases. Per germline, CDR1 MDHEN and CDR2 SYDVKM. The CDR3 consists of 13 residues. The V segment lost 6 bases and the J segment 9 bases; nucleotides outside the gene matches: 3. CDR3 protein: CASRGLAGGEQFF. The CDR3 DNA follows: TGTGCCAGCAGGGGACTAGCGGGCGGTGAGCAGTTCTTC. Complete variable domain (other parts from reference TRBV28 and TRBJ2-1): DVKVTQSSRYLVKRTGEKVFLECVQDMDHENMFWYRQDPGLGLRLIYFSYDVKMKEKGDIPEGYSVSREKKERFSLILESASTNQTSMYLCASRGLAGGEQFFGPGTRLTVL.

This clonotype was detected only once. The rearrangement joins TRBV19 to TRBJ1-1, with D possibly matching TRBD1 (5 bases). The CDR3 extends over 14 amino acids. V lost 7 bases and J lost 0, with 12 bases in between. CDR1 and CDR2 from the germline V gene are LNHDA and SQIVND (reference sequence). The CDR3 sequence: CASIPDSMNTEAFF. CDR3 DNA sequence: TGTGCCAGTATCCCCGACAGTATGAACACTGAAGCTTTCTTT.

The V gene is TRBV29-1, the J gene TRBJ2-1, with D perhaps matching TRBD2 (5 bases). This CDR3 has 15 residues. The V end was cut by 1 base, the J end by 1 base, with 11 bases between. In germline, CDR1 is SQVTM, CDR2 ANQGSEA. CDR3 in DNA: TGCAGCGTTGAAGTGGCTGGCGGGTCCTACAATGAGCAGTTCTTC. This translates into CSVEVAGGSYNEQFF.

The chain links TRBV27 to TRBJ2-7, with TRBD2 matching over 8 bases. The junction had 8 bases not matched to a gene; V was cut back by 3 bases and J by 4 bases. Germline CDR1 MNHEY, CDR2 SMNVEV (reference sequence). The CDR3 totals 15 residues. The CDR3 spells CASSFFSGGLYEQYF. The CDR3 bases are TGTGCCAGCAGTTTTTTTTCGGGAGGGCTTTACGAGCAGTACTTC.

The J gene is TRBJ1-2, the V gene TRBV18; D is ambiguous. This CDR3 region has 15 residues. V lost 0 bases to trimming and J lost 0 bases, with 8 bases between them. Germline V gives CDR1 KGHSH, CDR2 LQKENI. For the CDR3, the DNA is TGTGCCAGCTCACCACCGCATCGGTCTAACTATGGCTACACCTTC. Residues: CASSPPHRSNYGYTF.

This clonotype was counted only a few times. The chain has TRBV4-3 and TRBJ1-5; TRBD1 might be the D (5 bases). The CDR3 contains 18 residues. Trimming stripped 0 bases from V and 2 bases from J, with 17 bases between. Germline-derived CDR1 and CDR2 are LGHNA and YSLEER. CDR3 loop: CASSQDPVVQGGNQPQHF. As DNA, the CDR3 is TGCGCCAGCAGCCAAGATCCAGTTGTTCAGGGTGGCAATCAGCCCCAGCATTTT.

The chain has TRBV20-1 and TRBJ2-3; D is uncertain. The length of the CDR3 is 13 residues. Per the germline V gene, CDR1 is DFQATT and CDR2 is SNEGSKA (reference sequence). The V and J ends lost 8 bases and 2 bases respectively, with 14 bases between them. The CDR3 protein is CSNRVIITDTQYF. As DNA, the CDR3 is TGCAGTAATCGGGTGATTATCACAGATACGCAGTATTTT.